The rows below give T cell receptor beta chains drawn from one sample of a study of blood T cell repertoires in COVID-19. Sequencing was performed with immunoSEQ multiplex PCR; in TCRdb, only in-frame clones are kept and a portion is missing. This sample carries 27,000 or so clones, approximately 82% of them seen once, and the ten largest clones take about 1.7%. Sequenced sample: peripheral blood. The source is a man older than 75 with active or convalescent COVID-19. Each CDR3 is given without its conserved first and last residue. The order of the fields is V gene, clone size, CDR3 protein. Clone size, where shown, is once, few, many, or a class for clones that have expanded.

TRBV5-1	-	ASGTGDQETQY
TRBV9	-	ASSITGGQNTDTQY
TRBV18	few	ASSPAEGQGSKGYT
TRBV7-6	-	ASSLGFLAGDTDTQY
TRBV15	medium-sized	ATSRASDRDEKLF
TRBV27	-	ASTLIGPNTEAF
TRBV7-9	-	ASSPGWRLAGVNTGELF
TRBV3-1/TRBV3-2	-	ASSQDGEFQQY
TRBV4-2	-	ASSQGIGRGGDTIY
TRBV7-8	-	ASSLAGQQGAGYT
TRBV9	-	ASSVGQGPYEQY